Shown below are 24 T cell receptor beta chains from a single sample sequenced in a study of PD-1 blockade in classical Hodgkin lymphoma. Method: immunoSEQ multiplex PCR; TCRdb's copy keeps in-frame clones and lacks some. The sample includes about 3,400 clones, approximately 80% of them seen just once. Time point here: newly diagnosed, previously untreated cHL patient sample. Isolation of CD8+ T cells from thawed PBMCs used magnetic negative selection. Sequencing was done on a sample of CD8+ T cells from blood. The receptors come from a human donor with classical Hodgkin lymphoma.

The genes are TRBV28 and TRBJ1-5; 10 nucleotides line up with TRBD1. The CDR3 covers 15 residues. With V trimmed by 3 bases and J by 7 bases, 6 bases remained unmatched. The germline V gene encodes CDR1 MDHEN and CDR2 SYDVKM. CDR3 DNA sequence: TGTGCCAGCAGTTTGGGACAGGGGTTCCGCCAGCCCCAGCATTTT. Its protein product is CASSLGQGFRQPQHF.

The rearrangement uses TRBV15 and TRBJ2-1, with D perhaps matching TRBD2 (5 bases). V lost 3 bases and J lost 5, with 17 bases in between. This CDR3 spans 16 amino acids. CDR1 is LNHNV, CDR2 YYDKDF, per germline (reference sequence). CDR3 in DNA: TGTGCCACCAGCAGCGGGCGGGCCGCACCTGACAATGAGCAGTTCTTC. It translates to CATSSGRAAPDNEQFF.

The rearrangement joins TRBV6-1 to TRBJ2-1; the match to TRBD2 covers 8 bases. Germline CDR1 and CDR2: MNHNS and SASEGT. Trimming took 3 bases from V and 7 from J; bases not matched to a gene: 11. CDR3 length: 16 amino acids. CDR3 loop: CASSDLVAGGFNEQFF. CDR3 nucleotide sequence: TGTGCCAGCAGTGACCTCGTCGCGGGAGGTTTTAATGAGCAGTTCTTC.

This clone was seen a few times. The CDR3 DNA reads TGTGCCAGCAGCCAAGGCGAAGCGGTAGACGAGCAGTACTTC. Translated: CASSQGEAVDEQYF. The chain combines TRBV4-2 with TRBJ2-7; a weak D match, TRBD2 (5 bases). Trimming removed 1 base at V and 5 bases at J, with 12 bases between. Germline lookup yields CDR1 LGHNA and CDR2 YNFKEQ. CDR3 length equals 14 residues.

CDR3 loop: CASSGLKTGGRYNEQFF. The CDR3 coding sequence is TGTGCCAGCAGCGGACTAAAAACAGGGGGGCGTTACAATGAGCAGTTCTTC. The chain couples TRBV9 to TRBJ2-1, with 8 nucleotides matching TRBD1. Per the germline V gene, CDR1 is SGDLS and CDR2 is YYNGEE. V trimming: 3 bases; J trimming: 4 bases; junction bases outside the gene matches: 12. This CDR3 spans 17 amino acids.

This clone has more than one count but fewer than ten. CDR3 DNA: TGTGCCAGCAGCGTAGACGGCAGCCACAATCAGCCCCAGCATTTT. It is translated as CASSVDGSHNQPQHF. The J gene is TRBJ1-5, the V gene TRBV9; D unresolved. V was pared by 0 bases and J by 3 bases, with 10 bases between. Germline V CDR1 and CDR2: SGDLS, YYNGEE. The CDR3 contains 15 residues.

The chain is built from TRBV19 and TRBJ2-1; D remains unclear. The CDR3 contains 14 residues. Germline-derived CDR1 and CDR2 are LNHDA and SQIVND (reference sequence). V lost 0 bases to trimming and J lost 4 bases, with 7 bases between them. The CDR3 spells CASSIDHPYNEQFF. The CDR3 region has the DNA TGTGCCAGTAGTATAGATCATCCATACAATGAGCAGTTCTTC.

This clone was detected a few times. In nucleotides, the CDR3 is TGCGCCAGCAGCCAAGATGACGACAGGCATCAGCCCCAGCATTTT. As protein: CASSQDDDRHQPQHF. The V call is TRBV4-1, the J call TRBJ1-5, with D possibly TRBD1 on 6 matching bases. Germline-derived CDR1 and CDR2 are MGHRA and YSYEKL. V shed 0 bases and J shed 5 bases, with 11 bases lying between them. The CDR3 covers 15 residues.

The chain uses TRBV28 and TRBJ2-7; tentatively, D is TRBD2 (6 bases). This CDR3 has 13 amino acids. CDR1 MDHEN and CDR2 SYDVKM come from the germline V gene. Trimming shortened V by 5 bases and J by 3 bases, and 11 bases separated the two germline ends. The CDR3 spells CASSHWRDYEQYF. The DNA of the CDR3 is TGTGCCAGCAGTCATTGGAGGGACTACGAGCAGTACTTC.

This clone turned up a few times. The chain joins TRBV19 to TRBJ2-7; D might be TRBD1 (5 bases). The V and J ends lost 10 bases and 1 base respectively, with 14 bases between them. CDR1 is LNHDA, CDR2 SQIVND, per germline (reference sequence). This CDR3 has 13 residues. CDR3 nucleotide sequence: TGTGCCACCGTTGACAGTTTGTCCTACGAGCAGTACTTC. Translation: CATVDSLSYEQYF.

The CDR3 coding sequence is TGCGCCAGCAGCCAACGATACAATCAGCCCCAGCATTTT. Amino acid sequence: CASSQRYNQPQHF. The chain uses TRBV4-3 and TRBJ1-5, with D uncertain. Germline-derived CDR1 and CDR2 are LGHNA and YSLEER. V was shortened by 2 bases and J by 3 bases, with 5 bases between the two germline ends. This CDR3 contains 13 residues.

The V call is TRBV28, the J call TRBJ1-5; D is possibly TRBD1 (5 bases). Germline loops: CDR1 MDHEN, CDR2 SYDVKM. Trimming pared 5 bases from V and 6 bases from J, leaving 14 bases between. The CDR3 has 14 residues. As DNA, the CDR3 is TGTGCCAGCAGTCCCCTAGGGGTAGGTCAGCCCCAGCATTTT. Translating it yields CASSPLGVGQPQHF.

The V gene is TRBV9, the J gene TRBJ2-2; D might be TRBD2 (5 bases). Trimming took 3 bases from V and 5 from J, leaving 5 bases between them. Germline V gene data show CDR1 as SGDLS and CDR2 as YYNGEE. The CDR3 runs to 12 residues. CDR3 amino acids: CASSGETGELFF. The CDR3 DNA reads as TGTGCCAGCAGCGGGGAGACCGGGGAGCTGTTTTTT.

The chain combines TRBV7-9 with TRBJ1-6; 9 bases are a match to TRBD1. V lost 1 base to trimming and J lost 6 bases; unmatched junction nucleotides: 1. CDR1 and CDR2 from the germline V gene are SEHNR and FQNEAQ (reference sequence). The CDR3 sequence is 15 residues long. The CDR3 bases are TGTGCCAGCAGCTTAGTGGGACAGGGTAATTCACCCCTCCACTTT. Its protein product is CASSLVGQGNSPLHF.

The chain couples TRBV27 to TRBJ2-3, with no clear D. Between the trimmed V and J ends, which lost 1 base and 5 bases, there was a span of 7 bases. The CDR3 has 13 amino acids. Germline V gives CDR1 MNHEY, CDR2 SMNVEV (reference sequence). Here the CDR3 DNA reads TGTGCCAGCAGTTTATACCTTGAAGATACGCAGTATTTT. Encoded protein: CASSLYLEDTQYF.

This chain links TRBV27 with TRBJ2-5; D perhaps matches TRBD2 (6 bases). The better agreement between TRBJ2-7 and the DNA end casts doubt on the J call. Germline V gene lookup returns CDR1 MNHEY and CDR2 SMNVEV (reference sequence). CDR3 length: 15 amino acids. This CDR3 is CASSPGVSFVNEQYF. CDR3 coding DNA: TGTGCCAGCAGTCCGGGAGTATCCTTTGTAAACGAGCAGTACTTC.

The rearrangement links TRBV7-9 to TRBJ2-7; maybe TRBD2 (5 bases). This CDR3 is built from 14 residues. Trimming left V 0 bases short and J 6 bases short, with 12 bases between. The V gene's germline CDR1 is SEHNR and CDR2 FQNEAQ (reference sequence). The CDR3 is CASSLARGLSEQYF. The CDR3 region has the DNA TGTGCCAGCAGCTTAGCTCGGGGTCTTAGCGAGCAGTACTTC.

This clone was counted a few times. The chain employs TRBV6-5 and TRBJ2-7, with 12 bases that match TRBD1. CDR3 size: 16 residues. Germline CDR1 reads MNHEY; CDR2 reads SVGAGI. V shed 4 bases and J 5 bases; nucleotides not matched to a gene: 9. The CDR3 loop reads CASSFPPGQGAHEQYF. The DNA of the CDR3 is TGTGCCAGCAGTTTCCCGCCGGGACAGGGGGCTCACGAGCAGTACTTC.

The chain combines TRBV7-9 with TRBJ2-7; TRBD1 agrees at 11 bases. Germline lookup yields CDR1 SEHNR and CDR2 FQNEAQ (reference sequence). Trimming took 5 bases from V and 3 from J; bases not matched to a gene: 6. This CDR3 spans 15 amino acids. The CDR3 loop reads CASSQDRGLFYEQYF. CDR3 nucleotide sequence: TGTGCCAGCAGCCAGGACAGGGGGCTCTTCTACGAGCAGTACTTC.

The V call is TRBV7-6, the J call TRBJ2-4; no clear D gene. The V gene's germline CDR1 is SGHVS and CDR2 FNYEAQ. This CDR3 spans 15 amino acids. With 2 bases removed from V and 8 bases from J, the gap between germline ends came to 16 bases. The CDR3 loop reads CASSLRPPAGDIQYF. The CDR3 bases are TGTGCCAGCAGCTTACGGCCACCGGCTGGGGACATTCAGTACTTC. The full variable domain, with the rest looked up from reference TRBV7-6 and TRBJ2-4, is GAGVSQSPRYKVTKRGQDVALRCDPISGHVSLYWYRQALGQGPEFLTYFNYEAQQDKSGLPNDRFSAERPEGSISTLTIQRTEQRDSAMYRCASSLRPPAGDIQYFGAGTRLSVL.

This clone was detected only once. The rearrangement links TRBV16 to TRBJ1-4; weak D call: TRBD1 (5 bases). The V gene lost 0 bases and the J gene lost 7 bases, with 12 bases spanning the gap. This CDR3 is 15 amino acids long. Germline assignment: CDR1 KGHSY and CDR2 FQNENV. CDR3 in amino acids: CASSQSPLGTEKLFF. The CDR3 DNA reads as TGTGCCAGCAGCCAATCCCCCCTTGGGACTGAAAAACTGTTTTTT.

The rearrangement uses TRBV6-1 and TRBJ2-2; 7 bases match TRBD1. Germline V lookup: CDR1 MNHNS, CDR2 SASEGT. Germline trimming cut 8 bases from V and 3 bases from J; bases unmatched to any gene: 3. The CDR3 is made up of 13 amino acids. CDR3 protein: CASPTGYTGELFF. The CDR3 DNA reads TGTGCCAGCCCGACAGGGTACACCGGGGAGCTGTTTTTT.

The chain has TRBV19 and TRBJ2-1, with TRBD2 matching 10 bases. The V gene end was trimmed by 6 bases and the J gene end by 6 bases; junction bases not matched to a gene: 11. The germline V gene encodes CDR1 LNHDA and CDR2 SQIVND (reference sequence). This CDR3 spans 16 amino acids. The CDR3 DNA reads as TGTGCCAGTAGGATCTTAGCGGGAGGAGCCGCCAATGAGCAGTTCTTC. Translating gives CASRILAGGAANEQFF.

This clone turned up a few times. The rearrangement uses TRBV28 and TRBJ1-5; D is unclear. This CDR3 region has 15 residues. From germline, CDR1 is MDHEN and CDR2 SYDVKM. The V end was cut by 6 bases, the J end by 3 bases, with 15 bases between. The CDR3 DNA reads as TGTGCCAGCAGCTTCACCTCGTCCCCCAATCAGCCCCAGCATTTT. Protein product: CASSFTSSPNQPQHF.